The clone carrying this T cell receptor (beta chain) has only a few counts. The antigen remains unidentified. Here the CDR3 omits its conserved ending phenylalanine or tryptophan, so a read error is the likely source. It is unclear where the CDR3 begins or ends on the DNA, so no DNA is shown, and the CDR3 is as TCRdb lists it. Ends included, the CDR3 has 8 residues. Germline V gene data show CDR1 as SGHVS and CDR2 as FQNEAQ. The entry originates in a study of T cells in Graves' hyperthyroidism and ophthalmopathy. Findings and caveats of the study: In validation, the model predicted ophthalmopathy. These predictions came a median around 5.9 months before onset. A model built on 13 V-J features separated ophthalmopathy from stable hyperthyroidism.

From RNA transcripts, TCR beta CDR3 regions were amplified. In the first-round RT-PCR of the TCR CDR3, the HTBI primer set was used. TCRdb re-analysed the multiplex PCR reads in MiXCR, keeping a single row per CDR3 protein. The sample lists approximately 640,000 distinct CDR3 sequences, roughly 46% seen once, with about 7.2% in the top ten. The genes are TRBV7-8 and TRBJ2-7. The sequenced material came from peripheral blood or thyroid tissue (not recorded which). The clonotype originates from an adult man with Graves' disease, either hyperthyroidism or ophthalmopathy (not recorded which). The CDR3: CASSPHGA.